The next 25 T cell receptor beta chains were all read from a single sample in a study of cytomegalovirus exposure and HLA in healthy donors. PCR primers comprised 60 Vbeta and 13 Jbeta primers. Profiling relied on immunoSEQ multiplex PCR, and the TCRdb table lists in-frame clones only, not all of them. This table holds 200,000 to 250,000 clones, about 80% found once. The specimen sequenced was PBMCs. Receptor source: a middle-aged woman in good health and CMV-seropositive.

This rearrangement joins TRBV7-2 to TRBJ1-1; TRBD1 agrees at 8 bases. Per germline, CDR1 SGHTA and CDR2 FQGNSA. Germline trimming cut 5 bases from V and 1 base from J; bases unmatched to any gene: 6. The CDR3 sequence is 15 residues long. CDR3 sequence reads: CASSAPGTGNTEAFF. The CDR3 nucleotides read TGTGCCAGCAGCGCCCCCGGGACAGGGAACACTGAAGCTTTCTTT.

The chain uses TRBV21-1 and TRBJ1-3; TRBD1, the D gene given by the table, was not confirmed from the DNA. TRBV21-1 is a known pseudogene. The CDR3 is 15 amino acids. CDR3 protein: CASSKVVQARNTIYF. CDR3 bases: TGTGCCAGCAGCAAAGTGGTACAGGCAAGAAACACCATATATTTT.

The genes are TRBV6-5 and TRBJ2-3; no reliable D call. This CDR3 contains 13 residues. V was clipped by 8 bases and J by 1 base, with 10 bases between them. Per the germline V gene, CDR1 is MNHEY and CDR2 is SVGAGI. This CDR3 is CASSRVRTDTQYF. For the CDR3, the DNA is TGTGCCAGCTCTCGGGTCCGCACAGATACGCAGTATTTT.

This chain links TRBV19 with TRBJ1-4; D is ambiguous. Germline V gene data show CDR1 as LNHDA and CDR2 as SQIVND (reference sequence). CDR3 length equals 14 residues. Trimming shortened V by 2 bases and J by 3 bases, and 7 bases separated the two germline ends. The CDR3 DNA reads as TGTGCCAGTAGTATATACAGCTCTAATGAAAAACTGTTTTTT. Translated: CASSIYSSNEKLFF.

This CDR3 is CASSEAYRGGYTF. Here the CDR3 DNA reads TGTGCCAGCAGTGAAGCGTACAGGGGTGGCTACACCTTC. The chain uses TRBV6-1 and TRBJ1-2, with 7 bases fitting TRBD1. This CDR3 is built from 13 residues. Losses at the gene ends were 0 bases for V and 7 bases for J; bases not matched to a gene: 2. CDR1 is MNHNS and CDR2 is SASEGT in the germline V gene.

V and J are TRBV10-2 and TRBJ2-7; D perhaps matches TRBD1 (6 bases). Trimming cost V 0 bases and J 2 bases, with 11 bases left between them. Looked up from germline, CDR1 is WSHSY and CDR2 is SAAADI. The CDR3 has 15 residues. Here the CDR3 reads CASSESQGITYEQYF. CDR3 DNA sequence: TGCGCCAGCAGTGAGTCGCAGGGGATAACCTACGAGCAGTACTTC.

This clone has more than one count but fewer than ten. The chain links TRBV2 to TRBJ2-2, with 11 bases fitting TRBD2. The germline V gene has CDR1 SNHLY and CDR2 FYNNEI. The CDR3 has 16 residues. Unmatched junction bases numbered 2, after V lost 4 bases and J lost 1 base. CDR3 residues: CASSVLAGGNTGELFF. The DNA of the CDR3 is TGTGCCAGCAGTGTTCTAGCGGGAGGGAACACCGGGGAGCTGTTTTTT.

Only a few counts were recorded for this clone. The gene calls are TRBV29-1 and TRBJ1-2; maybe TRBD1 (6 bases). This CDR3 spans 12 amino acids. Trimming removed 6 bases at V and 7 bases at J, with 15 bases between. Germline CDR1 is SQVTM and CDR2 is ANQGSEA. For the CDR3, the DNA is TGCAGCGTCGCTAGGGACATCTCTGGCTACACCTTC. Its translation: CSVARDISGYTF.

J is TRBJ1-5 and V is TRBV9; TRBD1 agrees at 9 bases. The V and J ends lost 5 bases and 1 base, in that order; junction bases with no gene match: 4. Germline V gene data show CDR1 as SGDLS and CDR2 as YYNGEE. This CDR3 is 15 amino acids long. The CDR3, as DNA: TGTGCCAGCAGGAGGACAGGGGAGAGCAATCAGCCCCAGCATTTT. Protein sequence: CASRRTGESNQPQHF.

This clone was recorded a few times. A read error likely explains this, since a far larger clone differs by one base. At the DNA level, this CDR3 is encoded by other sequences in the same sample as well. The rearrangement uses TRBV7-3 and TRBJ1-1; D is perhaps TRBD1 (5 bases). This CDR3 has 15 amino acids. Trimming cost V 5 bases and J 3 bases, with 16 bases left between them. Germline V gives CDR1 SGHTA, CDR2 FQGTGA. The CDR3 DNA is TGTGCCAGCAGCCACGCGGACACTTTCGACACTGAAGCTTTCTTT. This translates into CASSHADTFDTEAFF. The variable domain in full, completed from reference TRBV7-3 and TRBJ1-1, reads GAGVSQTPSNKVTEKGKYVELRCDPISGHTALYWYRQSLGQGPEFLIYFQGTGAADDSGLPNDRFFAVRPEGSVSTLKIQRTERGDSAVYLCASSHADTFDTEAFFGQGTRLTVV.

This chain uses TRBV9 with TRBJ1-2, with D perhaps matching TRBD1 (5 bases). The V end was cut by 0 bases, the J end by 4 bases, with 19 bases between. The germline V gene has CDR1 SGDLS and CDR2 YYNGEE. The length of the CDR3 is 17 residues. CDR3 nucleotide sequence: TGTGCCAGCAGCGTAGGAAGGGCCGGGCCCGGGGGCTATGGCTACACCTTC. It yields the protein CASSVGRAGPGGYGYTF.

The CDR3 DNA is TGTGCCACCGGAGTGGGGACTAGCGGCGGTAGCTCCTACAATGAGCAGTTCTTC. Its translation: CATGVGTSGGSSYNEQFF. The chain couples TRBV10-3 to TRBJ2-1; 11 bases match TRBD2. CDR1 is ENHRY and CDR2 is SYGVKD in the germline V gene. The V segment lost 10 bases and the J segment 0 bases; nucleotides outside the gene matches: 14. The CDR3 is 18 residues long.

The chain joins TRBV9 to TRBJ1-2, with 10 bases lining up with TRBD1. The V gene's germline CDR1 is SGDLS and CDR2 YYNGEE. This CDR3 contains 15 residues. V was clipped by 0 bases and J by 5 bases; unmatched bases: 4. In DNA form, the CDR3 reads TGTGCCAGCAGCGTAGCTCGGGACAGGGGTTATGGCTACACCTTC. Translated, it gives CASSVARDRGYGYTF.

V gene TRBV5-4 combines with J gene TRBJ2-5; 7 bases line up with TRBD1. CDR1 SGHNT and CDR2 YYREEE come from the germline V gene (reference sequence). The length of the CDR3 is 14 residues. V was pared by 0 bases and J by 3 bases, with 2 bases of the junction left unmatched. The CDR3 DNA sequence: TGTGCCAGCAGCTTGGACAGGGGAGAAGAGACCCAGTACTTC. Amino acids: CASSLDRGEETQYF.

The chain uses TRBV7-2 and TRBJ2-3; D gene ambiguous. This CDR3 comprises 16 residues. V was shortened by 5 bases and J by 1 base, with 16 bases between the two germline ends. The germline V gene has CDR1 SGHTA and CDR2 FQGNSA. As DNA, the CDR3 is TGTGCCAGCAGCGTCCAACCCCCCCAGGGCACAGATACGCAGTATTTT. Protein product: CASSVQPPQGTDTQYF.

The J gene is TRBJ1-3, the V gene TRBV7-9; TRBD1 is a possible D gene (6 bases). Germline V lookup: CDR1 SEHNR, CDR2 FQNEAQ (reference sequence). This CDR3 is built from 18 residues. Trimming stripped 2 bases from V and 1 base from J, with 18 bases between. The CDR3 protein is CASSLRAGELRSGNTIYF. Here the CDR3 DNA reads TGTGCCAGCAGCTTACGAGCAGGGGAACTAAGGTCTGGAAACACCATATATTTT.

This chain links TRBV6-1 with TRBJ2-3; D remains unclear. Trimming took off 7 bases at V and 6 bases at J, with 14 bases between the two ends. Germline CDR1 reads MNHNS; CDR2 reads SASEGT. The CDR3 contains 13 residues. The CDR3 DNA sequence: TGTGCCAGCACCGAGGCCCTATTCGATACGCAGTATTTT. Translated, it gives CASTEALFDTQYF.

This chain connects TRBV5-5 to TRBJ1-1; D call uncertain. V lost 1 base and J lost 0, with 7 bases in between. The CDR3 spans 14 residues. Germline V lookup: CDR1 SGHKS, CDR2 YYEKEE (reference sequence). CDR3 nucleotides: TGTGCCAGCAGCTTGCGGGTCTTGAACACTGAAGCTTTCTTT. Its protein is CASSLRVLNTEAFF. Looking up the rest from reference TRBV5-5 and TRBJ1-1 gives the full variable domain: DAGVTQSPTHLIKTRGQQVTLRCSPISGHKSVSWYQQVLGQGPQFIFQYYEKEERGRGNFPDRFSARQFPNYSSELNVNALLLGDSALYLCASSLRVLNTEAFFGQGTRLTVV.

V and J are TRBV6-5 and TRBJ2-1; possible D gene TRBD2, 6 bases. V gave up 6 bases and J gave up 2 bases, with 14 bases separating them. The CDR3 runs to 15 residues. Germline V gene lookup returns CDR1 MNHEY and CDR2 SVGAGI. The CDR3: CASSQTSPPYNEQFF. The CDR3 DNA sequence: TGTGCCAGCAGCCAAACTAGCCCTCCCTACAATGAGCAGTTCTTC.

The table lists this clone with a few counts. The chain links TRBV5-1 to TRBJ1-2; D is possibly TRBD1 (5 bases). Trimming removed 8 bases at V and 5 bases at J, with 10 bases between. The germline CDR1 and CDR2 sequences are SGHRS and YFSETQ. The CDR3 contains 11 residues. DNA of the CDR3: TGCGCCAGTACGGGGGGTTATGGCTACACCTTC. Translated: CASTGGYGYTF.

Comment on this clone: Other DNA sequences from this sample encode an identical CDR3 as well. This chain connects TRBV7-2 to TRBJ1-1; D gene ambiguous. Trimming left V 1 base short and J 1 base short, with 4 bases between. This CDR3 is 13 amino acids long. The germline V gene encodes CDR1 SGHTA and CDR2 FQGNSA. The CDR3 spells CASSLGQNTEAFF. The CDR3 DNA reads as TGTGCCAGCAGCTTAGGGCAGAACACTGAAGCTTTCTTT. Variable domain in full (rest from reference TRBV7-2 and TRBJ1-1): GAGVSQSPSNKVTEKGKDVELRCDPISGHTALYWYRQSLGQGLEFLIYFQGNSAPDKSGLPSDRFSAERTGGSVSTLTIQRTQQEDSAVYLCASSLGQNTEAFFGQGTRLTVV.

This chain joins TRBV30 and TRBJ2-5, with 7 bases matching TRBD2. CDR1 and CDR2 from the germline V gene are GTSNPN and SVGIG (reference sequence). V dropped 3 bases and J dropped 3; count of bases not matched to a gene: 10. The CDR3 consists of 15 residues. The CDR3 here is CAWSLKGGREETQYF. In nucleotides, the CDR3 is TGTGCCTGGAGCCTAAAAGGAGGGAGGGAAGAGACCCAGTACTTC.

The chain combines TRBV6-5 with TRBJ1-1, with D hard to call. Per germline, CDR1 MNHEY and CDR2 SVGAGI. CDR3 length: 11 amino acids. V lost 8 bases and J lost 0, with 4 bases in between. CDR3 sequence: CASAMNTEAFF. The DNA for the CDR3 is TGTGCCAGCGCTATGAACACTGAAGCTTTCTTT.

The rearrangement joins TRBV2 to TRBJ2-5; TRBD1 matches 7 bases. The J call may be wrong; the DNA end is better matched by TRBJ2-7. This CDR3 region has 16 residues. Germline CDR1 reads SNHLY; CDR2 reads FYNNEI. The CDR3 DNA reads TGTGCCAGCAGTGCTCTATGGGACAGTGGCTCCTACGAGCAGTACTTC. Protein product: CASSALWDSGSYEQYF.

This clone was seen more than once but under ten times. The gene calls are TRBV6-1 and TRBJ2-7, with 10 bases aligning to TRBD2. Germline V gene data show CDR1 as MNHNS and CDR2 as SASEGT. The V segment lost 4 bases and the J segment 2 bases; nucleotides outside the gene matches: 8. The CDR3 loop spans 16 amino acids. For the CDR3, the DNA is TGTGCCAGCAGTGTTCTTAGCGGGAGGTCAGCCTACGAGCAGTACTTC. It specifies CASSVLSGRSAYEQYF.